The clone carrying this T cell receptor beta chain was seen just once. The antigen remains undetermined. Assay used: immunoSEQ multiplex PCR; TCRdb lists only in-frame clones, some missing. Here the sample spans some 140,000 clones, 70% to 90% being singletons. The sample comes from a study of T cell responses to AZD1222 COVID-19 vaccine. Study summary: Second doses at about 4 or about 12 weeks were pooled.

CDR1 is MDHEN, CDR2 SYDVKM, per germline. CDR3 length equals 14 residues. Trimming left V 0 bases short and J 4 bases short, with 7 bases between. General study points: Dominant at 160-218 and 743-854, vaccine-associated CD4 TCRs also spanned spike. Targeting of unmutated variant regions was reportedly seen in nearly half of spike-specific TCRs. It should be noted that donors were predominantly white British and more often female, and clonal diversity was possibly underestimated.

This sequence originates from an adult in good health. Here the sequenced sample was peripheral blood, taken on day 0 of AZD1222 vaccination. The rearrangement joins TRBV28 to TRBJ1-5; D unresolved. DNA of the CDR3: TGTGCCAGCAGTTTATGGCAGAGTAATCAGCCCCAGCATTTT. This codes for CASSLWQSNQPQHF.